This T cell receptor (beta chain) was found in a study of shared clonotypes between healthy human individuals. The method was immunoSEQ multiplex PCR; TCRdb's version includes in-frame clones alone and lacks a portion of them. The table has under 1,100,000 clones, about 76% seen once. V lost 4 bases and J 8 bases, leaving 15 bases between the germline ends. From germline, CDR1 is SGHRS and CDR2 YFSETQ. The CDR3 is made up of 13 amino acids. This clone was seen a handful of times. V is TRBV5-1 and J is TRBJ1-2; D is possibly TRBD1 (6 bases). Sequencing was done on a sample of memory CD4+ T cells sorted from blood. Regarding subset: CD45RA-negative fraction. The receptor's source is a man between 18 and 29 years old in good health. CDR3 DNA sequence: TGCGCCAGCAGCCGGGGGGCGTCGGAGGGCTACACCTTC. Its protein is CASSRGASEGYTF.